This T cell receptor (beta chain) was identified during a study of blood T cells in healthy people across ages. The study recruited healthy Caucasian donors from Russia who were aged roughly 6 to 95. This clonotype turned up a few times. The antigen remains undetermined. Primed by a sample-barcoded 5' primer and a J-beta primer mix, a second PCR proceeded for 7 to 11 cycles. A single record per CDR3 protein comes from TCRdb applying MiXCR to the 5' RACE reads. The data hold approximately 2,000,000 distinct CDR3 sequences, with about 39% observed a single time. Study outcomes and limitations: With age, beta diversity per million T cells declined roughly linearly, significantly by 40. The authors considered diversity estimates from one million T cells to be underestimates.

Trimming shortened V by 1 base and J by 2 bases, and 13 bases separated the two germline ends. The CDR3 loop spans 16 amino acids. Germline V gene data show CDR1 as LNHNV and CDR2 as YYDKDF (reference sequence). J is TRBJ2-3 and V is TRBV15; tentatively, D is TRBD2 (5 bases). Sequenced sample: blood. The TCR sequence derives from a human donor in good health. Here the CDR3 DNA reads TGTGCCACCAGCAGAGGAGGTCTCGGGATCACAGATACGCAGTATTTT. Translation gives CATSRGGLGITDTQYF.